The next 12 T cell receptor beta chains were all read from a single sample in a study of CD8+CD57+ T cells in acquired aplastic anemia. Sequencing involved patients with CD8+CD57+ cell expansion previously shown by flow cytometry. Investigators profiled TCR beta VDJ and CDR3 from genomic DNA template. Using its own MiXCR run on the reads, TCRdb lists one record per CDR3 protein. Counted here are approximately 200,000 distinct CDR3 sequences, around 49% occurring once; the ten biggest clones make up 15% to 20%. Sequenced: sorted CD4+, CD8+, or CD8+CD57+ T cells (not recorded which) from PBMCs. These receptors were obtained from a human donor with aplastic anemia.

In this sample, this clonotype turned up many times. This chain links TRBV10-2 with TRBJ1-4; D is perhaps TRBD1 (6 bases). The length of the CDR3 is 13 residues. The V gene lost 5 bases and the J gene lost 8 bases, with 12 bases spanning the gap. Germline CDR1 WSHSY, CDR2 SAAADI. CDR3 amino acids: CASSSIQGEKLFF. The CDR3 coding sequence is TGCGCCAGCAGTTCCATACAGGGAGAAAAACTGTTTTTT.

This clonotype was counted between two and nine times. The chain links TRBV7-9 to TRBJ1-1; D call uncertain. The germline CDR1 and CDR2 sequences are SEHNR and FQNEAQ (reference sequence). The CDR3 has 15 residues. The CDR3 spells CGTVGGRGRTTEAFF. The CDR3, as DNA: TGTGGTACCGTCGGCGGGAGAGGTAGGACCACTGAAGCTTTCTTT.

The gene calls are TRBV2 and TRBJ1-1; D not resolved. This CDR3 contains 14 residues. Trimming stripped 7 bases from V and 0 bases from J, with 12 bases between. The V gene's germline CDR1 is SNHLY and CDR2 FYNNEI. CDR3 in amino acids: CASKAAVMNTEAFF. For the CDR3, the DNA is TGTGCCAGCAAGGCTGCCGTAATGAACACTGAAGCTTTCTTT.

The chain has TRBV13 and TRBJ2-5; a possible D gene is TRBD2 (5 bases). V was shortened by 5 bases and J by 4 bases, with 14 bases between the two germline ends. This CDR3 comprises 14 residues. The V gene's germline CDR1 is PRHDT and CDR2 FYEKMQ (reference sequence). DNA for the CDR3: TGTGCCAGCAGCCCAAGTCCGGGGATAGAGACCCAGTACTTC. It codes for CASSPSPGIETQYF.

The V call is TRBV5-1, the J call TRBJ2-2, with 8 nucleotides matching TRBD2. V lost 0 bases and J lost 4; bases outside the gene matches: 2. The germline V gene has CDR1 SGHRS and CDR2 YFSETQ. This CDR3 has 15 amino acids. The CDR3 protein is CASSLVAGTTGELFF. The CDR3 nucleotides are TGCGCCAGCAGCTTGGTAGCGGGGACCACCGGGGAGCTGTTTTTT.

In this sample, this clonotype turned up many times. The rearrangement links TRBV12-5 to TRBJ2-3; 7 bases match TRBD2. J was trimmed by 1 base and V by 0 bases; bases with no gene match: 7. This CDR3 has 17 residues. CDR1 and CDR2 from the germline V gene are LGHNT and FRNRAP. CDR3 amino acids: CASGLVTGGDGTDTQYF. The CDR3 bases are TGTGCTAGTGGTTTGGTCACGGGGGGAGACGGCACAGATACGCAGTATTTT.

This clonotype was seen a handful of times. In DNA, the CDR3 is TGCAGTGCTAGAGACGCAGGGATTGGAGAGACCCAGTACTTC. Translated: CSARDAGIGETQYF. This sequence joins TRBV20-1 and TRBJ2-5; possibly TRBD1 for D (5 bases). CDR1 is DFQATT, CDR2 SNEGSKA, per germline (reference sequence). This CDR3 contains 14 residues. Trimming pared 0 bases from V and 4 bases from J, leaving 12 bases between.

The count of this clonotype is one. The CDR3 nucleotides are TGTGCCAGTACCCCGGGGACCACAGATACGCAGTATTTT. Residues: CASTPGTTDTQYF. The genes are TRBV19 and TRBJ2-3; possibly TRBD1 or TRBD2 for D (5 bases each). Germline lookup yields CDR1 LNHDA and CDR2 SQIVND (reference sequence). Trimming removed 7 bases at V and 2 bases at J, with 10 bases between. The CDR3 consists of 13 residues.

This chain joins TRBV24-1 and TRBJ1-2; 7 bases are shared with TRBD1. Germline V lookup: CDR1 KGHDR, CDR2 SFDVKD. The length of the CDR3 is 14 residues. The V gene end was trimmed by 3 bases and the J gene end by 2 bases; junction bases not matched to a gene: 2. In nucleotides, the CDR3 is TGTGCCACCAGTGATATGACAGGGAACTATGGCTACACCTTC. This translates into CATSDMTGNYGYTF.

The V and J genes are TRBV2 and TRBJ1-1; the D gene is possibly TRBD1 (5 bases). Germline V gene sequence: CDR1 SNHLY, CDR2 FYNNEI. The CDR3 has 14 amino acids. Trimming left V 4 bases short and J 4 bases short, with 13 bases between. The CDR3 region has the DNA TGTGCCAGCAGTGTGGACAACTGGAGCACTGAAGCTTTCTTT. Translated: CASSVDNWSTEAFF.

This chain links TRBV20-1 with TRBJ2-7, with 11 positions matching TRBD1. CDR3 length equals 15 residues. Germline-derived CDR1 and CDR2 are DFQATT and SNEGSKA (reference sequence). J lost 6 bases, V lost 4 bases, and 11 bases had no gene match. CDR3 in DNA: TGCAGTGCTATCTACCCGGGACAGGGGGGCGTCGAGCAGTACTTC. The encoded protein is CSAIYPGQGGVEQYF.

The rearrangement uses TRBV7-3 and TRBJ2-5; D call uncertain. The V gene lost 5 bases and the J gene lost 7 bases, with 11 bases spanning the gap. This CDR3 has 12 residues. The germline V gene encodes CDR1 SGHTA and CDR2 FQGTGA. CDR3 amino acids: CASSRRSGTQYF. The CDR3 nucleotides read TGTGCCAGCAGCCGACGTTCCGGGACCCAGTACTTC.